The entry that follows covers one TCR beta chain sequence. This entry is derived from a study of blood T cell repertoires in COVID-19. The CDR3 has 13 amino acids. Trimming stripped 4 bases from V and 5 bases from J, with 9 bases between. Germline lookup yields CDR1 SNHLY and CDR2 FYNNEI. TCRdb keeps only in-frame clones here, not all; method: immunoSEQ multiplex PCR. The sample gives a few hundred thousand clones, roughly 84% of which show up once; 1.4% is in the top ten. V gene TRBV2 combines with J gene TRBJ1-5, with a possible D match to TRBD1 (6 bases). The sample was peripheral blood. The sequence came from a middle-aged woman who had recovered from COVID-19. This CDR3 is CASSGDIDQPQHF. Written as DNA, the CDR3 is TGTGCCAGCAGTGGGGACATAGATCAGCCCCAGCATTTT.